This is a list of T cell receptor beta chains from one sample in a study of cytomegalovirus exposure and HLA in healthy donors. The assay was immunoSEQ multiplex PCR, and TCRdb's table has in-frame clones only and misses some. This repertoire shows about 82,000 clones, 70% to 80% found once; its top ten account for 3.3%. Sequencing was done on a sample of PBMCs. These TCRs come from a man in his forties or fifties in good health and CMV-seronegative. Each CDR3 is given with its conserved first and last residue. The D gene is left open where the match is weak. Expanded clones get a size class; other rows say once, few or many, or leave the size out.

>TRBJ1-6|-|TRBV7-6|TRBD1
TGTGCCAGCAGCGAACAGGGGTTGGTCAATTCACCCCTCCACTTT
CASSEQGLVNSPLHF
>TRBJ1-1|-|TRBV7-6|TRBD1
TGTGCCAGCAGCAACAGGGGGGAGGCTTTCTTT
CASSNRGEAFF
>TRBJ2-5|once|TRBV19|-
TGTGCCACCCAGGCGAGGGTAGGAAAGACCCAGTACTTC
CATQARVGKTQYF
>TRBJ1-5|-|TRBV29-1|-
TGCAGCGTTGTTGAAGCCGGGAACAATCAGCCCCAGCATTTT
CSVVEAGNNQPQHF
>TRBJ1-6|-|TRBV6-1|-
TGTGCCAGCAGTGAACCGACGGGGAATTCACCCCTCCACTTT
CASSEPTGNSPLHF
>TRBJ1-3|-|TRBV7-2|TRBD1
TGTGCCAGCAGCTTACTCTCGACAGGGGAACGCACCTCTGGAAACACCATATATTTT
CASSLLSTGERTSGNTIYF
>TRBJ2-7|few|TRBV2|TRBD1
TGTGCCAGCATAGGGACAGGGGTGCGCGAGCAGTACTTC
CASIGTGVREQYF
>TRBJ1-2|-|TRBV5-4|TRBD1
TGTGCCAGCAGCTTGGCCGTTACAGGGGATCGTGGCTACACCTTC
CASSLAVTGDRGYTF
>TRBJ2-3|once|TRBV6-6|TRBD1
TGTGCCAGCAGTCCCCGGGACAGTGCAGATACGCAGTATTTT
CASSPRDSADTQYF
>TRBJ2-7|-|TRBV5-1|TRBD1
TGCGCCAGCAGCTTGGGGACAGGGGTATTCGACGAGCAGTACTTC
CASSLGTGVFDEQYF
>TRBJ1-2|-|TRBV19|TRBD1
TGTGCCAGTAGTCAGACTCCGACAGGGGGGAACTATGGCTACACCTTC
CASSQTPTGGNYGYTF
>TRBJ2-3|-|TRBV27|-
TGTGCCAGCAGTCCCGGGACTAGCACAGATACGCAGTATTTT
CASSPGTSTDTQYF
>TRBJ2-1|few|TRBV7-2|-
TGTGCCAGCAGCCCACAAATGGAGCAGTTCTTC
CASSPQMEQFF
>TRBJ2-7|-|TRBV18|-
TGTGCCAGCTCACCAGAAGCAGGGTCTTACGAGCAGTACTTC
CASSPEAGSYEQYF
>TRBJ2-7|-|TRBV27|-
TGTGCCAGCAGTTTAAGGGGAAGGAAGTACGAGCAGTACTTC
CASSLRGRKYEQYF
>TRBJ1-1|-|TRBV18|-
TGTGCCAGCTCACCACGGTCAGGGGAGTTGGGCACTGAAGCTTTCTTT
CASSPRSGELGTEAFF
>TRBJ1-6|-|TRBV14|-
TGTGCCAGCAGCCAGGCCGGGTTCTCACCCCTCCACTTT
CASSQAGFSPLHF
>TRBJ1-2|-|TRBV7-9|-
TGTGCCAGCAGCTTAGACGGGACGGGGGTCGATGGCTACACCTTC
CASSLDGTGVDGYTF
>TRBJ2-2|-|TRBV15|-
TGTGCCACCAGCAGAAGAGAGGAGACCGGGGAGCTGTTTTTT
CATSRREETGELFF
>TRBJ2-3|-|TRBV7-2|-
TGTGCCAGCAGCCTCTACACAGATGCGCAGTATTTT
CASSLYTDAQYF
>TRBJ2-5|-|TRBV6-5|TRBD2
TGTGCCAGCAGAAGCGGGGGGGCCCCTGTGACCCAGTACTTC
CASRSGGAPVTQYF
>TRBJ2-2|-|TRBV5-4|-
TGTGCCAGCAGCTTTCCCCCAGGGGAAACCGGGGAGCTGTTTTTT
CASSFPPGETGELFF
>TRBJ1-4|-|TRBV4-3|-
TGCGCCAGCAGCCAAGATAGTTCGGGGAAACTGTTTTTT
CASSQDSSGKLFF
>TRBJ2-7|once|TRBV27|-
TGTGCCAGCAGTTTGACCCAGGACTCCTACGAGCAGTACTTC
CASSLTQDSYEQYF
>TRBJ2-4|-|TRBV6-6|TRBD2
TGTGCCAGCAGTTACGATAGCGGGACCGTCAAAAACATTCAGTACTTC
CASSYDSGTVKNIQYF
>TRBJ2-7|once|TRBV9|-
TGTGCCAGCAGCGTAGGCGCCAGGGACTCCTACGAGCAGTACTTC
CASSVGARDSYEQYF
>TRBJ2-7|-|TRBV7-2|TRBD2
TGTGCCAGCAGCGCCCACGGGGGGACGGAGCAGTACTTC
CASSAHGGTEQYF
>TRBJ2-3|-|TRBV7-6|-
TGTGCCAGCAGCTTACAGAGGCCAGATACGCAGTATTTT
CASSLQRPDTQYF
>TRBJ2-1|-|TRBV6-1|-
TGTGCCAGCAGTGAAGGGGCCGATAGGGAGCAGTTCTTC
CASSEGADREQFF
>TRBJ2-7|-|TRBV5-4|-
TGTGCCAGCAGCTTGGGGGCAGGGAGGTCCTACGAGCAGTACTTC
CASSLGAGRSYEQYF
>TRBJ1-5|-|TRBV28|TRBD1
TGTGCCAGCAGTCCCTCCGGGGTAGGGGGCAGTAAGCCCCAGCATTTT
CASSPSGVGGSKPQHF
>TRBJ2-6|once|TRBV2|-
TGTGCCAGCAGCGCCCCCGGGACAAGGCACTCTGGGGCCAACGTCCTGACTTTC
CASSAPGTRHSGANVLTF
>TRBJ1-1|few|TRBV28|-
TGTGCCAGCAGGTTAAGAGGCACTGAAGCTTTCTTT
CASRLRGTEAFF
>TRBJ2-7|-|TRBV19|TRBD1
TGTGCCAGTAGTCCCAGGACAGGGGGGTTCGAGCAGTACTTC
CASSPRTGGFEQYF
>TRBJ2-7|-|TRBV10-3|TRBD1
TGTGCCATCAGTGATGGGACAGGGCCCTACGAGCAGTACTTC
CAISDGTGPYEQYF
>TRBJ1-6|-|TRBV30|-
TGTGCCTGGAGTGTACATGGGGGGTCAGGGCGAGTTTCACCCCTCCACTTT
CAWSVHGGSGRVSPLHF
>TRBJ2-1|few|TRBV11-2|TRBD2
TGTGCCAGCAGCCCTCTAACCCCCGGGAGGGATGAGCAGTTCTTC
CASSPLTPGRDEQFF
>TRBJ1-1|-|TRBV7-3|TRBD1
TGTGCCAGCAGCCTACCCGGACAGGTGAACACTGAAGCTTTCTTT
CASSLPGQVNTEAFF
>TRBJ1-2|-|TRBV19|-
TGTGCCAGTAGTATAGGCAGGCTGTATGGCTACACCTTC
CASSIGRLYGYTF
>TRBJ2-2|-|TRBV7-9|-
TGTGCCAGCAGCCCCCAACTGCCTAGATCCGGGGAGCTGTTTTTT
CASSPQLPRSGELFF
>TRBJ2-6|-|TRBV27|-
TGTGCCAGCAGTCGACAGAGCTCTGGGGCCAACGTCCTGACTTTC
CASSRQSSGANVLTF
>TRBJ1-5|-|TRBV7-6|-
TGTGCCAGCAGCTTAGCAGAGGGCTTCGGCAATCAGCCCCAGCATTTT
CASSLAEGFGNQPQHF
>TRBJ1-1|-|TRBV2|-
TGTGCCAGCCGTCGGTCTCCTGAAGCTTTCTTT
CASRRSPEAFF
>TRBJ2-5|-|TRBV11-2|-
TGTGCCAGCAGTCGATCTAGTGGGGGGCAAGAGACCCAGTACTTC
CASSRSSGGQETQYF
>TRBJ2-5|-|TRBV25-1|TRBD1
TGTGCCAGCAGCCCCGGGACAGGGGGCATAGAGACCCAGTACTTC
CASSPGTGGIETQYF
>TRBJ1-4|few|TRBV5-6|-
TGTGCCAGCAGCTCCTTGGCAGTTGAAAAACTGTTTTTT
CASSSLAVEKLFF
>TRBJ1-1|few|TRBV6-1|-
TGTGCCAGCAGTGAAGGTGGGAGGGGGAGGACTGAAGCTTTCTTT
CASSEGGRGRTEAFF
>TRBJ1-4|-|TRBV13|TRBD1
TGTGCCAGCAGCTCGGGACAGCTTAATGAAAAACTGTTTTTT
CASSSGQLNEKLFF
>TRBJ2-1|once|TRBV5-1|-
TGCGCCAGCAGCTTGATCCCCGGTGCAGGGAGGAATGAGCAGTTCTTC
CASSLIPGAGRNEQFF
>TRBJ2-7|once|TRBV5-8|-
TGTGCCAGCAGCTTGGGAACAGGGATTTACCACGAGCAGTACTTC
CASSLGTGIYHEQYF
>TRBJ1-2|-|TRBV19|-
TGTGCCAGCCGACGGGATCCTAACTATGGCTACACCTTC
CASRRDPNYGYTF
>TRBJ1-2|-|TRBV28|-
TGTGCCAGCAGTTTACAGGCCTATGGCTACACCTTC
CASSLQAYGYTF